A single sample is the source of the 12 T cell receptor beta chains below, sequenced in a study of blood T cell repertoires in COVID-19. Method: immunoSEQ multiplex PCR; TCRdb's copy keeps in-frame clones and lacks some. The data hold fewer than 85,000 clones, with about four fifths observed a single time. Material: peripheral blood. All receptors derive from a human donor in a cohort sampled during active COVID-19.

J is TRBJ2-1 and V is TRBV27; D unclear. Germline-derived CDR1 and CDR2 are MNHEY and SMNVEV (reference sequence). Trimming took 3 bases from V and 7 from J, leaving 7 bases between them. The CDR3 spans 12 residues. In DNA, the CDR3 is TGTGCCAGCAGTTTCTTCGGGAATGAGCAGTTCTTC. This translates into CASSFFGNEQFF.

The chain is built from TRBV18 and TRBJ2-7; 9 bases match TRBD1. Germline loops: CDR1 KGHSH, CDR2 LQKENI. V gave up 8 bases and J gave up 3 bases; unmatched junction bases: 20. The CDR3 has 18 amino acids. The CDR3 sequence is CASATPGPGTGTFYEQYF. CDR3 nucleotides: TGTGCCAGCGCAACCCCCGGCCCCGGGACAGGGACTTTCTACGAGCAGTACTTC.

The CDR3 DNA reads TGTGCCAGCAGATCAACCGGGACAGGGGACGGCTACACCTTC. It specifies CASRSTGTGDGYTF. The V call is TRBV6-4, the J call TRBJ1-2; 10 nucleotides agree with TRBD1. V shed 6 bases and J 8 bases; nucleotides not matched to a gene: 9. The CDR3 totals 14 residues. CDR1 MRHNA and CDR2 SNTAGT come from the germline V gene.

This clone was observed a single time. The genes are TRBV5-1 and TRBJ2-7, with TRBD2 matching over 8 bases. The CDR3 is made up of 15 amino acids. Trimming removed 4 bases from V and 3 bases from J; junction bases left unmatched: 9. Per the germline V gene, CDR1 is SGHRS and CDR2 is YFSETQ. CDR3 protein: CASSLSHGGDYEQYF. For the CDR3, the DNA is TGCGCCAGCAGCCTATCCCACGGGGGGGACTACGAGCAGTACTTC.

A few counts support this clone. V and J are TRBV6-5 and TRBJ1-5, with a tentative D call TRBD1 (5 bases). The germline V gene has CDR1 MNHEY and CDR2 SVGAGI. The CDR3 is 13 amino acids. Trimming cost V 6 bases and J 4 bases, with 10 bases left between them. In nucleotides, the CDR3 is TGTGCCAGCAGCCCCGACAGAAATCAGCCCCAGCATTTT. The encoded protein is CASSPDRNQPQHF.

The chain joins TRBV3-1 (or the pseudogene TRBV3-2) to TRBJ2-3; 12 bases are shared with TRBD2. The length of the CDR3 is 15 residues. V trimming: 1 base; J trimming: 4 bases; junction bases outside the gene matches: 0. CDR1 is LGHDT and CDR2 is YNNKEL in the germline V gene (reference sequence). The CDR3 protein is CASSQGLAGADTQYF. The CDR3 bases are TGTGCCAGCAGCCAAGGACTAGCGGGGGCAGATACGCAGTATTTT.

This clone was seen a handful of times. The CDR3 coding sequence is TGTGCCAGCTCCCCAACCCGCGGTAATTCACCCCTCCACTTT. Protein: CASSPTRGNSPLHF. The chain couples TRBV18 to TRBJ1-6; no firm D call. This CDR3 is built from 14 residues. CDR1 is KGHSH, CDR2 LQKENI, per germline. V was pared by 6 bases and J by 6 bases, with 12 bases between.

V gene TRBV7-2 combines with J gene TRBJ2-2; D gene uncertain. The ends were cut back, 5 bases at V and 4 bases at J, with 8 bases in the middle. There are 13 residues in the CDR3. Germline lookup yields CDR1 SGHTA and CDR2 FQGNSA. Written as DNA, the CDR3 is TGTGCCAGCAGCGACTCGGGCACCGGGGAGCTGTTTTTT. Protein sequence: CASSDSGTGELFF. Based on the CDR3 plus reference TRBV7-2 and TRBJ2-2, the full variable domain is GAGVSQSPSNKVTEKGKDVELRCDPISGHTALYWYRQSLGQGLEFLIYFQGNSAPDKSGLPSDRFSAERTGGSVSTLTIQRTQQEDSAVYLCASSDSGTGELFFGEGSRLTVL.

The chain joins TRBV5-4 to TRBJ1-6; TRBD1 matches 8 bases. Germline V CDR1 and CDR2: SGHNT, YYREEE (reference sequence). Losses at the gene ends were 1 base for V and 7 bases for J; bases not matched to a gene: 4. The length of the CDR3 is 15 residues. Written as DNA, the CDR3 is TGTGCCAGCAGCTTGCGGGCAGGGGGCAATTCACCCCTCCACTTT. It specifies CASSLRAGGNSPLHF.

The chain carries TRBV28 and TRBJ1-2, with D possibly TRBD1 on 6 matching bases. The CDR3 runs 13 residues. V gave up 4 bases and J gave up 2 bases, with 8 bases separating them. Looked up from germline, CDR1 is MDHEN and CDR2 is SYDVKM. CDR3 nucleotide sequence: TGTGCCAGCAGTTCGGACAGAAACTATGGCTACACCTTC. Protein: CASSSDRNYGYTF.

The J gene is TRBJ2-5, the V gene TRBV20-1; unclear D gene. In germline, CDR1 is DFQATT, CDR2 SNEGSKA (reference sequence). CDR3 length: 11 residues. Between the trimmed V and J ends, which lost 8 bases and 0 bases, there was a span of 7 bases. The CDR3 DNA is TGCAGTACAGAAAACCAAGAGACCCAGTACTTC. This gives the protein CSTENQETQYF.

This sequence joins TRBV19 and TRBJ2-2; 8 bases map to TRBD1. CDR1 and CDR2 (germline): LNHDA, SQIVND (reference sequence). The V and J ends lost 4 bases and 4 bases, in that order; junction bases with no gene match: 11. The CDR3 runs 17 residues. The CDR3 DNA reads as TGTGCCAGTAGTAGGAACCAGGGGGCGCATGGCACCGGGGAGCTGTTTTTT. As protein: CASSRNQGAHGTGELFF.